The rows below give T cell receptor beta chains drawn from one sample of a study of immune evolution from preneoplasia to lung adenocarcinoma. Assay used: immunoSEQ multiplex PCR; TCRdb lists only in-frame clones, some missing. In the table there are over 4,000 clones, roughly 79% of which are singletons. Sequencing was done on a sample of FFPE minimally invasive lung adenocarcinoma tissue. These receptors were collected from a person between 70 and 80 years old with lung adenocarcinoma. The CDR3 runs from the conserved cysteine through the conserved F or W. A D gene is named only where the DNA matches it firmly. Rows may omit the clone size; those that give it use once, few, many or a size class.

j_call: TRBJ2-2
d_call: .
v_call: TRBV2
clone_size: .
cdr3_nt: TGTGCCAGCAGCGCTAGAGTCGGGGAGCTGTTTTTT
cdr3_aa: CASSARVGELFF

j_call: TRBJ2-7
d_call: TRBD2
v_call: TRBV6-5
clone_size: .
cdr3_nt: TGTGCCAGCAGCCCGGGAGGAACAGTCTCCTACGAGCAGTACTTC
cdr3_aa: CASSPGGTVSYEQYF

j_call: TRBJ2-7
d_call: TRBD2
v_call: TRBV2
clone_size: .
cdr3_nt: TGTGCGACCGGGGGGGGCGTTTCCTACGAGCAGTACTTC
cdr3_aa: CATGGGVSYEQYF

j_call: TRBJ2-5
d_call: TRBD2
v_call: TRBV7-9
clone_size: .
cdr3_nt: TGTGCCAGCAGCCATACGGGGGGACAAGAGACCCAGTACTTC
cdr3_aa: CASSHTGGQETQYF

j_call: TRBJ2-5
d_call: .
v_call: TRBV6-5
clone_size: once
cdr3_nt: TGTGCCAGCAGCCGCAACGGGGACGGCCCCCAGTACTTC
cdr3_aa: CASSRNGDGPQYF

j_call: TRBJ2-7
d_call: TRBD2
v_call: TRBV10-2
clone_size: .
cdr3_nt: TGCGCCAGCAGTTGGACTAGCGGGGGAGCGGACGAGCAGTACTTC
cdr3_aa: CASSWTSGGADEQYF

j_call: TRBJ1-2
d_call: TRBD1
v_call: TRBV18
clone_size: .
cdr3_nt: TGTGCCAGCTCATCTTCTACAGGGACAGACCGAAACTATGGCTACACCTTC
cdr3_aa: CASSSSTGTDRNYGYTF

j_call: TRBJ2-3
d_call: .
v_call: TRBV19
clone_size: .
cdr3_nt: TGTGCCAGTAAGTCCGGGGGCGCAGATACGCAGTATTTT
cdr3_aa: CASKSGGADTQYF

j_call: TRBJ2-7
d_call: .
v_call: TRBV2
clone_size: few
cdr3_nt: TGTGCCAGCAGCAGTTTCGACGAGCAGTACTTC
cdr3_aa: CASSSFDEQYF

j_call: TRBJ2-3
d_call: TRBD2
v_call: TRBV19
clone_size: .
cdr3_nt: TGTGCCAGTAGCCGGCGGGAGGGGGTCACAGATACGCAGTATTTT
cdr3_aa: CASSRREGVTDTQYF

j_call: TRBJ2-7
d_call: .
v_call: TRBV19
clone_size: .
cdr3_nt: TGTGCCAGTGGACAAACAGGCCGCTCCTACGAGCAGTACTTC
cdr3_aa: CASGQTGRSYEQYF

j_call: TRBJ2-1
d_call: TRBD2
v_call: TRBV19
clone_size: .
cdr3_nt: TGTGCCAGTAGTACAATAGCGGGAGGGCTCTACAATGAGCAGTTCTTC
cdr3_aa: CASSTIAGGLYNEQFF

j_call: TRBJ2-3
d_call: TRBD2
v_call: TRBV19
clone_size: .
cdr3_nt: TGTGCCAGTAGTATCGCGGGAGGCGCAACAGATACGCAGTATTTT
cdr3_aa: CASSIAGGATDTQYF

j_call: TRBJ1-1
d_call: .
v_call: TRBV7-3
clone_size: .
cdr3_nt: TGTGCCAGCAGCTTAACATCCACCGGTGAAGCTTTCTTT
cdr3_aa: CASSLTSTGEAFF

j_call: TRBJ2-1
d_call: .
v_call: TRBV5-1
clone_size: .
cdr3_nt: TGCGCCAGCAGCTTGGAGTGGGGCTCCTACAATGAACAGTTCTTC
cdr3_aa: CASSLEWGSYNEQFF

j_call: TRBJ2-7
d_call: TRBD2
v_call: TRBV9
clone_size: .
cdr3_nt: TGTGCCAGCAGCGAGGGGACTACCAGGTACGAGCAGTACTTC
cdr3_aa: CASSEGTTRYEQYF

j_call: TRBJ1-5
d_call: .
v_call: TRBV28
clone_size: once
cdr3_nt: TGTGCCAGCAGTTTGCCGAGAGAAGCAATCAGCCCCCAGCATTTT
cdr3_aa: CASSLPREAISPQHF

j_call: TRBJ2-2
d_call: .
v_call: TRBV7-9
clone_size: .
cdr3_nt: TGTGCCAGCAGCTTACTCGACACCGGGGAGCTGTTTTTT
cdr3_aa: CASSLLDTGELFF

j_call: TRBJ2-7
d_call: .
v_call: TRBV7-8
clone_size: .
cdr3_nt: TGTGCCAGCAGCTTAGAAAGGGGCCGTACGGTGCAGTACTTC
cdr3_aa: CASSLERGRTVQYF

j_call: TRBJ2-2
d_call: .
v_call: TRBV4-1
clone_size: .
cdr3_nt: TGCGCCAGCAGCCAAACTAGAACGACCGGGGAGCTGTTTTTT
cdr3_aa: CASSQTRTTGELFF

j_call: TRBJ2-1
d_call: TRBD1
v_call: TRBV5-1
clone_size: .
cdr3_nt: TGCGCCAGCAGTCCTAGGGGCACAGGGGGCGATGAGCAGTTCTTC
cdr3_aa: CASSPRGTGGDEQFF

j_call: TRBJ1-3
d_call: .
v_call: TRBV4-3
clone_size: .
cdr3_nt: TGCGCCAGCAGCCCAAATGCTCAGGGAAACACCATATATTTT
cdr3_aa: CASSPNAQGNTIYF

j_call: TRBJ2-1
d_call: .
v_call: TRBV6-1
clone_size: .
cdr3_nt: TGTGCCAGCAGCGACCCACCCTTAAATGAGCAGTTCTTC
cdr3_aa: CASSDPPLNEQFF

j_call: TRBJ1-3
d_call: .
v_call: TRBV6-6
clone_size: .
cdr3_nt: TGTGCCAGCAGCCCCGGGGGTTACACCATATATTTT
cdr3_aa: CASSPGGYTIYF

j_call: TRBJ2-5
d_call: .
v_call: TRBV5-1
clone_size: .
cdr3_nt: TGCGCCAGCAGGGCGGCGGGAAGGGAGACCCAGTACTTC
cdr3_aa: CASRAAGRETQYF

j_call: TRBJ2-7
d_call: TRBD1
v_call: TRBV27
clone_size: .
cdr3_nt: TGTGCCAGCAGTTTAAGAACCGGGACAGGGATGGACGAGCAGTACTTC
cdr3_aa: CASSLRTGTGMDEQYF

j_call: TRBJ2-7
d_call: .
v_call: TRBV5-5
clone_size: .
cdr3_nt: TGTGCCAGCAGCAGTGGAGGGGGCTTGACGGGCGAGCAGTACTTC
cdr3_aa: CASSSGGGLTGEQYF

j_call: TRBJ1-5
d_call: .
v_call: TRBV19
clone_size: .
cdr3_nt: TGTGCCAGTAGTATACTCGGGAATCAGCCCCAGCATTTT
cdr3_aa: CASSILGNQPQHF

j_call: TRBJ2-5
d_call: TRBD1
v_call: TRBV28
clone_size: .
cdr3_nt: TGTGCCAGCAGTGGCGGGCAGGGGGCTTGGGAGACCCAGTACTTC
cdr3_aa: CASSGGQGAWETQYF

j_call: TRBJ2-4
d_call: TRBD2
v_call: TRBV2
clone_size: .
cdr3_nt: TGTGCCAGCAGGTCGCGGGGGGTAGCCAAAAACATTCAGTACTTC
cdr3_aa: CASRSRGVAKNIQYF

j_call: TRBJ2-5
d_call: TRBD2
v_call: TRBV5-1
clone_size: .
cdr3_nt: TGCGCCAGCAGCCCGTGGACTAGACGGGAGACCCAGTACTTC
cdr3_aa: CASSPWTRRETQYF

j_call: TRBJ1-3
d_call: .
v_call: TRBV30
clone_size: .
cdr3_nt: TGTGCCTGGAAAGTTGTTAGAGGGGGAAACACCATATATTTT
cdr3_aa: CAWKVVRGGNTIYF

j_call: TRBJ2-5
d_call: TRBD2
v_call: TRBV28
clone_size: .
cdr3_nt: TGTGCCAGCAGAGGACTAGACCAAGAGACCCAGTACTTC
cdr3_aa: CASRGLDQETQYF

j_call: TRBJ1-1
d_call: TRBD1
v_call: TRBV19
clone_size: .
cdr3_nt: TGTGCCAGTAGTATCGACAGGGGGAGCACTGAAGCTTTCTTT
cdr3_aa: CASSIDRGSTEAFF

j_call: TRBJ2-7
d_call: TRBD1
v_call: TRBV6-5
clone_size: .
cdr3_nt: TGTGCCAGCAGTCGGACAGGCGAGGGCGAGCAGTACTTC
cdr3_aa: CASSRTGEGEQYF

j_call: TRBJ2-3
d_call: .
v_call: TRBV7-9
clone_size: .
cdr3_nt: TGTGCCAGCAGCTTCGGACAGACAGATACGCAGTATTTT
cdr3_aa: CASSFGQTDTQYF

j_call: TRBJ1-5
d_call: .
v_call: TRBV6-6
clone_size: .
cdr3_nt: TGTGCCAGCAGTTACATAGGCAGCCCCGATCAGCCCCAGCATTTT
cdr3_aa: CASSYIGSPDQPQHF

j_call: TRBJ2-3
d_call: .
v_call: TRBV7-2
clone_size: once
cdr3_nt: TGTGCCAGCAGCTTAGTGGCTAGCACAGATACGCAGTATTTT
cdr3_aa: CASSLVASTDTQYF

j_call: TRBJ2-2
d_call: .
v_call: TRBV27
clone_size: .
cdr3_nt: TGTGCCAGCAGTTTTCAGGGTCGTGGCGGGGAGCTGTTTTTT
cdr3_aa: CASSFQGRGGELFF

j_call: TRBJ1-5
d_call: TRBD1
v_call: TRBV7-8
clone_size: .
cdr3_nt: TGTGCCAGCAGCTTAGCGGGACAGCCAGTGGGGTGGCCCCAGCATTTT
cdr3_aa: CASSLAGQPVGWPQHF

j_call: TRBJ1-4
d_call: TRBD1
v_call: TRBV7-9
clone_size: .
cdr3_nt: TGTGCCAGCAGCGCGGCGGGACAGAACAATGAAAAACTGTTTTTT
cdr3_aa: CASSAAGQNNEKLFF

j_call: TRBJ2-2
d_call: .
v_call: TRBV5-1
clone_size: .
cdr3_nt: TGCGCCAGCACCCCGCTAGCAGCGAACACCGGGGAGCTGTTTTTT
cdr3_aa: CASTPLAANTGELFF

j_call: TRBJ2-5
d_call: TRBD1
v_call: TRBV15
clone_size: .
cdr3_nt: TGTGCCACCAGCACCTACAGGGGGATCGGAACCCAGTACTTC
cdr3_aa: CATSTYRGIGTQYF

j_call: TRBJ2-7
d_call: TRBD1
v_call: TRBV5-8
clone_size: .
cdr3_nt: TGTGCCAGCAGCTCCCGACAGGGGGGGAATTTGGTTTACGAGCAGTACTTC
cdr3_aa: CASSSRQGGNLVYEQYF

j_call: TRBJ1-5
d_call: .
v_call: TRBV27
clone_size: .
cdr3_nt: TGTGCCAGCAGTTTATCGGCAGCGGACCCTAGCAATCAGCCCCAGCATTTT
cdr3_aa: CASSLSAADPSNQPQHF

j_call: TRBJ2-7
d_call: TRBD1
v_call: TRBV29-1
clone_size: .
cdr3_nt: TGCAGCGCTCTGGGACAGGACTCCTACGAGCAGTACTTC
cdr3_aa: CSALGQDSYEQYF

j_call: TRBJ1-4
d_call: .
v_call: TRBV4-1
clone_size: .
cdr3_nt: TGCGCCAGCAGTCCTACAGGTTCTTTGAGCGAAAAACTGTTTTTT
cdr3_aa: CASSPTGSLSEKLFF